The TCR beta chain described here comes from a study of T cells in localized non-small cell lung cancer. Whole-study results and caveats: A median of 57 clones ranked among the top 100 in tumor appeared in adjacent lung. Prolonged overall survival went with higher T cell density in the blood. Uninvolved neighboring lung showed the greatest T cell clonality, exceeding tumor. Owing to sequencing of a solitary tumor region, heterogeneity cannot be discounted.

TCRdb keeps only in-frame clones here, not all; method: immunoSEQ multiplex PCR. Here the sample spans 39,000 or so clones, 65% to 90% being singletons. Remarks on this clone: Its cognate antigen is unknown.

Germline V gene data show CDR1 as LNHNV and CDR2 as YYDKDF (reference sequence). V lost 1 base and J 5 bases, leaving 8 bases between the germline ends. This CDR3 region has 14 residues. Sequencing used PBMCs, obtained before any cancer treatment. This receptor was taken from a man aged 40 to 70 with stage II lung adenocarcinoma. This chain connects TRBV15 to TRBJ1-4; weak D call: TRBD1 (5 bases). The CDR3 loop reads CATSRGRQNEKLFF. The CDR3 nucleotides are TGTGCCACCAGCAGAGGGAGACAGAATGAAAAACTGTTTTTT.